The 32 T cell receptor beta chains reported below all come from one sample, sequenced in a study of T-cell reconstitution after alpha-beta-depleted transplantation in children. Preparing the TCRbeta library involved the use of unique molecular identifiers. MiXCR, run by TCRdb on the PCR reads, gives a single entry per CDR3 protein. Among about 360,000 distinct CDR3 sequences listed, about an eighth were seen once. The starting material was PBMCs, obtained from the stem cell graft. These receptor sequences come from a human donor who donated a stem cell graft to a child with Fanconi anemia.

The J gene is TRBJ1-2, the V gene TRBV6-1; the D is unclear. This CDR3 is 13 amino acids long. Germline CDR1 and CDR2: MNHNS and SASEGT. V was clipped by 6 bases and J by 4 bases, with 12 bases between them. This chain's CDR3 is CASSGRNTYGYTF. The CDR3 DNA reads TGTGCCAGCAGCGGACGGAATACCTATGGCTACACCTTC.

This clonotype was detected ten times or more. The J gene is TRBJ1-1, the V gene TRBV28; no definite D call. CDR1 is MDHEN and CDR2 is SYDVKM in the germline V gene. V lost 6 bases and J lost 4, with 6 bases in between. The CDR3 length is 11 residues. The CDR3 DNA is TGTGCCAGCAGGGGTCCCACTGAAGCTTTCTTT. Amino acids: CASRGPTEAFF.

This clonotype was observed a few times. V usage is TRBV12-3 or TRBV12-4 and J usage is TRBJ2-7; D uncertain. V was cut by 5 bases and J by 2 bases, with 4 bases left in between. This CDR3 contains 11 residues. Here the CDR3 reads CASSNAYEQYF. The CDR3 nucleotides read TGTGCCAGCAGTAACGCCTACGAGCAGTACTTC.

This clonotype was recorded at least ten times. V and J are TRBV5-4 and TRBJ2-3; 14 bases match TRBD2. The CDR3 is 18 amino acids. Looked up from germline, CDR1 is SGHNT and CDR2 is YYREEE (reference sequence). Germline trimming cut 4 bases from V and 3 bases from J; bases unmatched to any gene: 10. DNA of the CDR3: TGTGCCAGCAGCCTCGGGGGGACTAGCGGGGGAGGAACAGATACGCAGTATTTT. Translation: CASSLGGTSGGGTDTQYF. Drawing the rest from reference TRBV5-4 and TRBJ2-3, the complete variable domain is ETGVTQSPTHLIKTRGQQVTLRCSSQSGHNTVSWYQQALGQGPQFIFQYYREEENGRGNFPPRFSGLQFPNYSSELNVNALELDDSALYLCASSLGGTSGGGTDTQYFGPGTRLTVL.

This clonotype was found a few times. V usage is TRBV6-2 or TRBV6-3 and J usage is TRBJ2-7; a weak D match, TRBD1 (6 bases). Deletions cut 6 bases from V and 5 bases from J, with 20 bases between. This CDR3 contains 15 residues. Germline assignment: CDR1 MNHEY and CDR2 SVGEGT. The CDR3 loop reads CASSRESETGNEQYF. CDR3 nucleotides: TGTGCCAGCAGCCGGGAAAGCGAGACAGGTAACGAGCAGTACTTC.

The chain is built from TRBV5-4 and TRBJ2-2, with TRBD1 identical over 8 bases. CDR1 and CDR2 (germline): SGHNT, YYREEE (reference sequence). The CDR3 extends over 15 amino acids. The ends lost 3 bases at V and 7 bases at J; junction bases unmatched: 8. CDR3 nucleotides: TGTGCCAGCAGCTCTAGTAGGACAGGGATCGGGGAGCTGTTTTTT. Its translation: CASSSSRTGIGELFF.

This clonotype was counted only a few times. The chain employs TRBV5-1 and TRBJ1-1, with D possibly TRBD1 on 5 matching bases. This CDR3 contains 13 residues. Germline V CDR1 and CDR2: SGHRS, YFSETQ. Trimming pared 3 bases from V and 10 bases from J, leaving 16 bases between. CDR3 loop: CASSSGTVPGAFF. The CDR3 nucleotides read TGCGCCAGCAGCTCCGGGACGGTACCGGGAGCTTTCTTT.

The V gene is TRBV7-8, the J gene TRBJ1-2; D call uncertain. Trimming shortened V by 2 bases and J by 8 bases, and 12 bases separated the two germline ends. Looked up from germline, CDR1 is SGHVS and CDR2 is FQNEAQ. The CDR3 extends over 13 amino acids. This CDR3 reads CASSLTNLVGYTF. CDR3 DNA: TGTGCCAGCAGCTTAACAAACCTTGTAGGCTACACCTTC. Looking up the rest from reference TRBV7-8 and TRBJ1-2 gives the full variable domain: GAGVSQSPRYKVAKRGQDVALRCDPISGHVSLFWYQQALGQGPEFLTYFQNEAQLDKSGLPSDRFFAERPEGSVSTLKIQRTQQEDSAVYLCASSLTNLVGYTFGSGTRLTVV.

The gene calls are TRBV12-3 or TRBV12-4 and TRBJ1-2, with no clear D. Between the trimmed V and J ends, which lost 4 bases and 7 bases, there was a span of 10 bases. The CDR3 covers 12 residues. This CDR3 is CASSSSPVGYTF. The CDR3 bases are TGTGCCAGCAGTTCCTCCCCGGTTGGCTACACCTTC.

The chain couples TRBV29-1 to TRBJ1-2, with TRBD1 as a possible D gene (5 bases). Germline values: CDR1 SQVTM, CDR2 ANQGSEA. The CDR3 consists of 13 residues. V lost 7 bases, J lost 5 bases, and 17 bases lay in between. The CDR3 protein is CSANEGREYGYTF. DNA for the CDR3: TGCAGCGCAAACGAGGGACGGGAGTATGGCTACACCTTC.

There are a few counts of this clonotype. This chain links TRBV20-1 with TRBJ2-3; 8 nucleotides match TRBD2. Trimming took 3 bases from V and 5 from J; bases not matched to a gene: 4. Germline V lookup: CDR1 DFQATT, CDR2 SNEGSKA (reference sequence). This CDR3 comprises 13 residues. The CDR3 sequence is CSASGGAGDTQYF. CDR3 nucleotides: TGCAGTGCTAGCGGGGGGGCAGGAGATACGCAGTATTTT.

In this sample, this clonotype turned up many times. The chain is built from TRBV24-1 and TRBJ2-2; no firm D call. Trimming took off 1 base at V and 7 bases at J, with 3 bases between the two ends. Per the germline V gene, CDR1 is KGHDR and CDR2 is SFDVKD. CDR3 length equals 12 residues. The CDR3 DNA reads TGTGCCACCAGTGATTTAGGCGGGGAGCTGTTTTTT. Protein sequence: CATSDLGGELFF.

This clonotype was observed a few times. The chain uses TRBV27 and TRBJ1-2; 7 nucleotides match TRBD1. The CDR3 is 15 residues long. Germline trimming cut 5 bases from V and 8 bases from J; bases unmatched to any gene: 14. Germline CDR1 MNHEY, CDR2 SMNVEV (reference sequence). This CDR3 is CASSIGTAAQGGYTF. Here the CDR3 DNA reads TGTGCCAGCAGTATTGGGACAGCCGCCCAGGGGGGCTACACCTTC.

Worth noting for this clonotype: Because it lacks the conserved phenylalanine or tryptophan at the end, this CDR3 is likely a read error. This rearrangement joins TRBV5-5 to TRBJ1-3, with D tentatively TRBD1 (5 bases). This CDR3 comprises 14 residues. V was cut by 6 bases and J by 0 bases, with 10 bases left in between. Germline values: CDR1 SGHKS, CDR2 YYEKEE (reference sequence). The CDR3 DNA is TGTGCCAGCAAGCTCGGGGGCTCTGGAAACACCATATATGTT. Amino acid sequence: CASKLGGSGNTIYV.

This sequence joins TRBV5-1 and TRBJ2-2, with no clear D. The CDR3 is made up of 15 amino acids. The V gene's germline CDR1 is SGHRS and CDR2 YFSETQ. V was trimmed by 5 bases and J by 0 bases, leaving 11 bases between them. The CDR3 DNA follows: TGCGCCAGCAGTGTAATGGCGGCGAACACCGGGGAGCTGTTTTTT. Its translation: CASSVMAANTGELFF.

Many counts were recorded for this clonotype. V is TRBV3-1 and J is TRBJ1-1, with TRBD1 as a possible D gene (5 bases). Germline CDR1 reads LGHDT; CDR2 reads YNNKEL (reference sequence). The V gene lost 8 bases and the J gene lost 1 base, with 17 bases spanning the gap. CDR3 length: 15 amino acids. CDR3 in amino acids: CASWGRGNANTEAFF. The CDR3 nucleotides read TGTGCCAGCTGGGGTCGGGGGAATGCGAACACTGAAGCTTTCTTT.

The V gene is TRBV6-5, the J gene TRBJ1-1; no clear D gene. The CDR3 contains 14 residues. V lost 4 bases and J lost 1, with 10 bases in between. Looked up from germline, CDR1 is MNHEY and CDR2 is SVGAGI. The CDR3 DNA is TGTGCCAGCAGTTCCGGACTAAGGAACACTGAAGCTTTCTTT. This codes for CASSSGLRNTEAFF.

A few counts support this clonotype. V usage is TRBV5-1 and J usage is TRBJ1-2; 7 bases match TRBD1. CDR1 and CDR2 from the germline V gene are SGHRS and YFSETQ. V was clipped by 0 bases and J by 6 bases; unmatched bases: 2. This CDR3 has 13 amino acids. The CDR3 region is CASSLATGDGYTF. In DNA, the CDR3 is TGCGCCAGCAGCTTGGCTACAGGGGATGGCTACACCTTC.

CDR3 sequence: CAIKRGENSPLHF. Here the CDR3 DNA reads TGTGCCATCAAGCGGGGTGAGAATTCACCCCTCCACTTT. V usage is TRBV10-3 and J usage is TRBJ1-6; D not certain. The V end was cut by 7 bases, the J end by 7 bases, with 11 bases between. The CDR3 totals 13 residues. Germline V gives CDR1 ENHRY, CDR2 SYGVKD.

The gene calls are TRBV4-3 and TRBJ2-3; 8 bases are shared with TRBD2. V gave up 0 bases and J gave up 2 bases; unmatched junction bases: 13. The germline V gene has CDR1 LGHNA and CDR2 YSLEER. CDR3 size: 19 residues. The CDR3 nucleotides read TGCGCCAGCAGCCAAGATAGTTTTAGGATAGCGGGGAACACAGATACGCAGTATTTT. Amino acids: CASSQDSFRIAGNTDTQYF.

This sequence joins TRBV7-6 and TRBJ1-2; 8 nucleotides agree with TRBD1. There are 15 residues in the CDR3. Germline CDR1 reads SGHVS; CDR2 reads FNYEAQ. J lost 3 bases, V lost 4 bases, and 7 bases had no gene match. DNA of the CDR3: TGTGCCAGCAGCTCCGGGGGGACAGGTCACTATGGCTACACCTTC. Its translation: CASSSGGTGHYGYTF.

This clonotype has a handful of counts. This chain links TRBV5-1 with TRBJ1-6; D is undetermined. Per germline, CDR1 SGHRS and CDR2 YFSETQ. With 3 bases removed from V and 5 bases from J, the gap between germline ends came to 18 bases. This CDR3 comprises 17 residues. CDR3 nucleotide sequence: TGCGCCAGCAGCTCTGACGGAGCCATGATCAATAATTCACCCCTCCACTTT. It is translated as CASSSDGAMINNSPLHF.

The chain carries TRBV10-1 and TRBJ2-3, with 7 positions matching TRBD2. Looked up from germline, CDR1 is WNHNN and CDR2 is SYGVQD (reference sequence). Losses at the gene ends were 8 bases for V and 11 bases for J; bases not matched to a gene: 7. The CDR3 runs 11 residues. CDR3 DNA sequence: TGCGCCAGCGGGGAGGCGGGGGTGCAGTATTTT. It translates to CASGEAGVQYF.

V gene TRBV25-1 combines with J gene TRBJ1-6, with a tentative D call TRBD1 (5 bases). The V gene lost 4 bases and the J gene lost 4 bases, with 11 bases spanning the gap. The CDR3 loop spans 15 amino acids. Germline-derived CDR1 and CDR2 are MGHDK and SYGVNS. The CDR3 DNA reads TGTGCCAGCAGTGTGCGGGACTGGTATAATTCACCCCTCCACTTT. Translated, it gives CASSVRDWYNSPLHF.

This clonotype was seen only once. The V and J genes are TRBV11-2 and TRBJ2-1; 11 bases line up with TRBD2. With V trimmed by 1 base and J by 10 bases, 6 bases remained unmatched. The length of the CDR3 is 15 residues. CDR1 is SGHAT and CDR2 is FQNNGV in the germline V gene. CDR3 nucleotides: TGTGCCAGCAGCTTAGTGGGTCTAGCGGGGGGAGAGCAGTTCTTC. Translated, it gives CASSLVGLAGGEQFF. The complete variable domain, with remaining parts taken from reference TRBV11-2 and TRBJ2-1, reads EAGVAQSPRYKIIEKRQSVAFWCNPISGHATLYWYQQILGQGPKLLIQFQNNGVVDDSQLPKDRFSAERLKGVDSTLKIQPAKLEDSAVYLCASSLVGLAGGEQFFGPGTRLTVL.

In its sample, this clonotype was seen many times. This chain joins TRBV12-3 or TRBV12-4 and TRBJ2-5, with D tentatively TRBD1 or TRBD2 (5 bases each). The CDR3 extends over 14 amino acids. The V and J ends lost 6 bases and 1 base respectively, with 12 bases between them. CDR3: CASSLGVGQETQYF. DNA of the CDR3: TGTGCCAGCAGCCTGGGGGTAGGCCAAGAGACCCAGTACTTC.

The rearrangement links TRBV6-2 or TRBV6-3 to TRBJ1-1; D may be TRBD1 (6 bases). The germline V gene has CDR1 MNHEY and CDR2 SVGEGT. V dropped 5 bases and J dropped 3 bases, with 13 bases sitting between them. The CDR3 sequence is 14 residues long. The CDR3 region has the DNA TGTGCCAGCAGTAACGGGGGGGCTGACACTGAAGCTTTCTTT. It codes for CASSNGGADTEAFF.

The table lists this clonotype with a few counts. The chain is built from TRBV4-1 and TRBJ2-7; D might be TRBD2 (6 bases). The CDR3 runs 15 residues. Germline V gene lookup returns CDR1 MGHRA and CDR2 YSYEKL. V lost 0 bases, J lost 3 bases, and 12 bases lay in between. The CDR3 sequence is CASSQDDSGYYEQYF. The DNA for the CDR3 is TGCGCCAGCAGCCAAGATGACAGCGGGTACTACGAGCAGTACTTC.

The DNA for the CDR3 is TGCAGTGCTAGCTCAGACACAGATACGCAGTATTTT. It translates to CSASSDTDTQYF. The chain recombines TRBV20-1 with TRBJ2-3; no clear D gene. Trimming shortened V by 3 bases and J by 2 bases, and 6 bases separated the two germline ends. This CDR3 has 12 residues. Germline-derived CDR1 and CDR2 are DFQATT and SNEGSKA (reference sequence).

V gene TRBV28 combines with J gene TRBJ2-2; no clear D gene. The germline CDR1 and CDR2 sequences are MDHEN and SYDVKM. The CDR3 is 15 residues long. V was trimmed by 2 bases and J by 3 bases, leaving 10 bases between them. The CDR3 DNA is TGTGCCAGCAGTTTAGGGTCTCGGGACACCGGGGAGCTGTTTTTT. It encodes CASSLGSRDTGELFF.

This clonotype was seen repeatedly, ten times or more. The chain links TRBV6-1 to TRBJ1-1; no definite D call. The V end lost 3 bases, the J end lost 1 base, and 9 bases lay between the germline ends. This CDR3 region has 14 residues. Germline lookup yields CDR1 MNHNS and CDR2 SASEGT. CDR3 amino acids: CASSEEKPNTEAFF. The CDR3 nucleotides are TGTGCCAGCAGTGAGGAAAAACCGAACACTGAAGCTTTCTTT.

This clonotype was picked up a small number of times. The chain is built from TRBV6-5 and TRBJ1-6; D gene ambiguous. Deletions cut 2 bases from V and 7 bases from J, with 12 bases between. CDR3 length equals 15 residues. In germline, CDR1 is MNHEY, CDR2 SVGAGI. CDR3 sequence: CASSYAAAYNSPLHF. The CDR3 DNA sequence: TGTGCCAGCAGTTACGCGGCAGCTTACAATTCACCCCTCCACTTT.